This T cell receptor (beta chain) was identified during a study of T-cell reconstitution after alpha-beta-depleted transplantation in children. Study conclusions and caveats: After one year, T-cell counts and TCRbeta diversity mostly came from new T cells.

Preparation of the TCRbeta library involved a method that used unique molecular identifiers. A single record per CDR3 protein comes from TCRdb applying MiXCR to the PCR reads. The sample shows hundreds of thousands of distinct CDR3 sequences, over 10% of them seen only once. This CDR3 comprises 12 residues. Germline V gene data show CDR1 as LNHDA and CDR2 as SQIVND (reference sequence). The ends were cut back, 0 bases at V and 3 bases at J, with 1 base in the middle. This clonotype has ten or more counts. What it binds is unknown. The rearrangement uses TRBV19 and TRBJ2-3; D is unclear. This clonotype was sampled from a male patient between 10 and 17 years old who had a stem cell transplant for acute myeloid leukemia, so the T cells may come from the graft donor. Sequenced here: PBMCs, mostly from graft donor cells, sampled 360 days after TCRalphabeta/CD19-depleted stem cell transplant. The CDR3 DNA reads TGTGCCAGTAGTATAGAAACAGATACGCAGTATTTT. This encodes CASSIETDTQYF.